This TCR beta chain was retrieved from a study of control samples from healthy donors and cancer patients. Germline trimming cut 1 base from V and 5 bases from J; bases unmatched to any gene: 4. The CDR3 has 14 residues. Germline CDR1 and CDR2: KGHSH and LQKENI. Produced via immunoSEQ multiplex PCR; TCRdb's table is partial and in-frame only. The data contain just over 150,000 clones, approximately 94% of them singletons. The sequencing sample was made of blood. The sequence was obtained from a woman aged 40-49 years in good health. The chain uses TRBV18 and TRBJ1-1, with 7 bases lining up with TRBD1. The DNA of the CDR3 is TGTGCCAGCTCACCACGGTCCAGGGGGACTGAAGCTTTCTTT. Protein: CASSPRSRGTEAFF.